This T cell receptor beta chain is from a study of T cell responses to AZD1222 COVID-19 vaccine. Findings and limits, study-wide: Spike-specific TCR breadth and depth both grew after two AZD1222 doses.

Method: immunoSEQ multiplex PCR; TCRdb's copy keeps in-frame clones and lacks some. In the table there are some 110,000 clones, 89% of which are singletons. About this clone: Its target is unknown.

This CDR3 is 14 amino acids long. Germline V gene lookup returns CDR1 LNHDA and CDR2 SQIVND (reference sequence). V lost 4 bases and J lost 5, with 14 bases in between. The clonotype comes from an adult who received the AZD1222 COVID-19 vaccine. V and J are TRBV19 and TRBJ1-2, with D perhaps TRBD1 (6 bases). The sample in question was peripheral blood, obtained 28 days after the second AZD1222 dose. CDR3 sequence: CASSTHRDVYGYTF. CDR3 bases: TGTGCCAGTAGTACTCACAGGGACGTATATGGCTACACCTTC.